The T cell receptor beta chain described here comes from a study of neurological immune-mediated disorders. This clonotype was recorded many times. Its antigen remains unidentified. Over 160 million TCR-beta sequences from 15-18 subjects came from every sequencing run. TCRdb redid the calling of the 5' RACE reads with MiXCR, one entry per CDR3 protein. The table includes 45,000 to 65,000 distinct CDR3 sequences, roughly 8.4% detected once. Study-level results: Expansion of TCR clones was greatest in HTLV-1-associated myelopathy and smallest in multiple sclerosis, where it fell below that of healthy controls.

The time point was: longitudinal time-point 3. The unsorted libraries had their origin in 2 million PBMCs stored at -80 C. The sample taken for sequencing was PBMCs. This receptor was taken from a middle-aged woman in good health.

CDR3: CASSPRRDQYEQYF. The CDR3 coding sequence is TGTGCCAGCTCACCACGCAGGGATCAGTACGAGCAGTACTTC. J is TRBJ2-7 and V is TRBV18, with a possible D match to TRBD1 (5 bases). Trimming removed 1 base from V and 4 bases from J, with 11 bases in between. The CDR3 extends over 14 amino acids. CDR1 is KGHSH and CDR2 is LQKENI in the germline V gene.